This passage covers 9 T cell receptor beta chains from one sample sequenced in a study of regulatory T cells in long-lasting Graves disease. HTBI primers from iRepertoire and Arm-PCR of CDR3 regions yielded the TCR beta libraries. One entry per CDR3 protein, called by TCRdb with MiXCR from the multiplex PCR reads. The sample yields some 560,000 distinct CDR3 sequences, roughly 16% seen once. Sample time point: newly diagnosed GD, antithyroid drugs for less than 3 months. The TCR library was made from RNA that had been extracted from PBMCs in TRIzol. These same records also appear under a second study, on T cells in Graves' hyperthyroidism and ophthalmopathy.

Source: peripheral blood mononuclear cells (PBMCs), taken at new diagnosis, from a patient treated with antithyroid drugs. These receptors all come from a woman aged 35-60 years with Graves disease.

This chain's CDR3 is CASSLGQGASGYTF. The CDR3 DNA sequence: TGCGCCAGCAGCTTGGGACAGGGCGCTTCTGGCTACACCTTC. The gene calls are TRBV5-1 and TRBJ1-2; 7 bases match TRBD1. The ends lost 0 bases at V and 7 bases at J; junction bases unmatched: 6. The CDR3 contains 14 residues. Germline V gene sequence: CDR1 SGHRS, CDR2 YFSETQ.

CDR3 sequence: CASSSPVAGVGDTQYF. Written as DNA, the CDR3 is TGTGCCAGCAGCTCCCCGGTAGCGGGGGTGGGAGATACGCAGTATTTT. This rearrangement joins TRBV13 to TRBJ2-3; 9 bases line up with TRBD2. The CDR3 extends over 16 amino acids. CDR1 PRHDT and CDR2 FYEKMQ come from the germline V gene (reference sequence). Losses at the gene ends were 4 bases for V and 5 bases for J; bases not matched to a gene: 10.

This clonotype has at least ten counts. The V call is TRBV3-1, the J call TRBJ1-2; D is unresolved. The CDR3 spans 14 residues. The germline gives CDR1 LGHDT, CDR2 YNNKEL (reference sequence). V was cut by 1 base and J by 5 bases, with 11 bases left in between. In nucleotides, the CDR3 is TGTGCCAGCAGCCAAGGCGAGGCAGTATATGGCTACACCTTC. Translating gives CASSQGEAVYGYTF.

On this clonotype: With a much larger clone just one base away, this may be a read error. The chain carries TRBV30 and TRBJ2-4; possibly TRBD2 for D (5 bases). Germline V lookup: CDR1 GTSNPN, CDR2 SVGIG (reference sequence). This CDR3 contains 14 residues. As DNA, the CDR3 is TGTGCCTGGAGTGCGTTTCTAGCCAAAAACAATCAGTACTTC. It codes for CAWSAFLAKNNQYF.

This clonotype came up a few times. The chain combines TRBV20-1 with TRBJ2-7, with D tentatively TRBD2 (5 bases). Germline V gene data show CDR1 as DFQATT and CDR2 as SNEGSKA (reference sequence). CDR3 length: 15 residues. V was pared by 6 bases and J by 0 bases, with 18 bases between. CDR3 in amino acids: CSASTGERSSYEQYF. Written as DNA, the CDR3 is TGCAGTGCGAGCACTGGCGAGCGGAGCTCCTACGAGCAGTACTTC.

The chain joins TRBV25-1 to TRBJ2-7; weak D call: TRBD1 (6 bases). This CDR3 has 15 residues. Germline CDR1 MGHDK, CDR2 SYGVNS. V gave up 8 bases and J gave up 0 bases, with 17 bases separating them. CDR3: CASATGTPSSYEQYF. DNA for the CDR3: TGTGCCAGCGCTACCGGGACACCGAGCTCCTACGAGCAGTACTTC.

A few counts support this clonotype. The conserved phenylalanine or tryptophan normally closing the CDR3 is absent here, so this likely arose from a read error. This chain joins TRBV19 and TRBJ1-1; D is ambiguous. V was pared by 7 bases and J by 0 bases, with 9 bases between. The CDR3 covers 13 residues. Germline lookup yields CDR1 LNHDA and CDR2 SQIVND (reference sequence). As DNA, the CDR3 is TGTGCCAGTACCACGGGCCTGAACACTGAAGCTTTCCTT. It translates to CASTTGLNTEAFL.

This chain's CDR3 is CASSFAENSPLHF. The CDR3 bases are TGTGCCAGCAGTTTTGCAGAGAATTCACCCCTCCACTTT. The V and J genes are TRBV27 and TRBJ1-6, with no clear D. V lost 3 bases, J lost 7 bases, and 7 bases lay in between. This CDR3 has 13 amino acids. Germline V gives CDR1 MNHEY, CDR2 SMNVEV (reference sequence).

This clonotype has a count of ten or more. This chain uses TRBV6-2 or TRBV6-3 with TRBJ1-1, with TRBD1 matching over 9 bases. Germline CDR1 and CDR2: MNHEY and SVGEGT. The CDR3 totals 15 residues. V lost 6 bases to trimming and J lost 1 base; unmatched junction nucleotides: 6. This chain's CDR3 is CASRGRGQGNTEAFF. As DNA, the CDR3 is TGTGCCAGCAGGGGACGGGGACAGGGGAACACTGAAGCTTTCTTT.